This T cell receptor (beta chain) was obtained from a study of CD8+CD57+ T cells in acquired aplastic anemia. As for the study in general: Yields of DNA that came from sorted CD4+ and CD8+ cells averaged roughly 3 ug. Study-level points and caveats: It was found that twenty-nine CD8+ CDR3 sequences were shared between patients and controls. CD8+ Simpson's diversity showed no significant patient-control difference.

CDR3 length: 12 amino acids. V dropped 2 bases and J dropped 7 bases, with 9 bases sitting between them. The germline V gene encodes CDR1 SGHDT and CDR2 YYEEEE. CD8+CD57+ cell expansion had been shown by flow cytometry in patients chosen for sequencing. Diagnosis of severe acquired aplastic anemia applied to all patients. This clonotype was picked up many times. Its antigen is undetermined. Genomic DNA acted as the template from which TCR beta VDJ combination and CDR3 sequence profiling were carried out. MiXCR, applied by TCRdb to the reads, yields one record per CDR3 protein. Of approximately 130,000 distinct CDR3 sequences listed, 40% were seen once; the top ten hold roughly 3%.

This clonotype originated in a human donor with aplastic anemia. The sample consisted of sorted CD4+, CD8+, or CD8+CD57+ T cells (not recorded which) from PBMCs. J is TRBJ1-2 and V is TRBV5-6, with TRBD1 as a possible D gene (5 bases). The CDR3 DNA reads as TGTGCCAGCAGCTTTGGGGGGATTGGCTACACCTTC. Encoded protein: CASSFGGIGYTF.